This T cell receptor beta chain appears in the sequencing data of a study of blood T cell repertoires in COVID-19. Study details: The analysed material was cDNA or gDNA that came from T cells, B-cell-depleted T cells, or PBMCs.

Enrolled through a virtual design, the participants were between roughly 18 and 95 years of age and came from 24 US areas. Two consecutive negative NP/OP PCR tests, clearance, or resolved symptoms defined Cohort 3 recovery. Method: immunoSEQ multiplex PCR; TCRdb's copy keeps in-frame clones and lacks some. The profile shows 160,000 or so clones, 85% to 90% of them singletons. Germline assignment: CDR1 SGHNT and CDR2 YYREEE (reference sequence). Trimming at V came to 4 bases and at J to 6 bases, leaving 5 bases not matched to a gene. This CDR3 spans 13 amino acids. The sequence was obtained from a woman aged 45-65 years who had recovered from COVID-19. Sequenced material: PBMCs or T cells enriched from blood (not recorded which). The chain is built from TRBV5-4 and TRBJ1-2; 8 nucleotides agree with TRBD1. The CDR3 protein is CASSRLTGDGYTF. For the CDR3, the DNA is TGTGCCAGCAGCCGCTTGACAGGGGATGGCTACACCTTC.